This T cell receptor (beta chain) is drawn from a study of tumor-infiltrating lymphocytes in primary liver carcinoma. Study-level background: Stage T1-T3 N0M0 tumors measured about 4 to 10 cm at most. Study results and limitations: Pairs of tumor regions overlapped more than tumor-adjacent and tumor-blood pairs did.

Of note for this clonotype: What it binds is unknown. The junction shows a germline mismatch at one end, possibly a read error.

Taking about 19-32 mg of unsorted bulk tissue, the authors co-extracted RNA and DNA. The input was 500 ng total RNA; TCR beta cDNA was made from it with a constant-region primer. Three nested multiplex PCR rounds of slightly modified ARM-PCR generated TCR beta libraries. PCR rounds one and two used TRBV1-TRBV30 forward primers with a C-beta reverse primer for around 11 cycles each. MiXCR was run by TCRdb on the multiplex PCR reads, yielding one entry per CDR3 protein. The sample contains fewer than 250,000 distinct CDR3 sequences, approximately 80% of which appear only once. Per germline, CDR1 MDHEN and CDR2 SYDVKM. This CDR3 contains 14 residues.

The sequenced sample consisted of tumor tissue from primary liver carcinoma. The rearrangement links TRBV28 to TRBJ2-7; 7 bases are a match to TRBD1. This TCR was sampled from a man aged 35-49 years with primary liver carcinoma and hepatitis B virus infection. The CDR3: CVSSTGQDTYEQYF. The CDR3 DNA reads as TGTGTCAGCAGTACAGGACAGGACACCTACGAGCAGTACTTC.